Presented here are 6 T cell receptor beta chains from one specimen sequenced in a study of T cells after yellow fever vaccination. TCRdb reprocessed the 5' RACE reads via MiXCR and lists one record per CDR3 protein. The sample shows roughly 180,000 distinct CDR3 sequences, 6.2% of them seen only once. The material was CD4+ T cells sorted from PBMCs, obtained on the day of the first yellow fever vaccination. All receptors derive from a man between 18 and 35 years old who received the YFV17D yellow fever vaccine.

There are many counts of this clonotype. CDR3 coding DNA: TGTGCCAGTAGTACTAGCGGGGGGACCCAGTACTTC. Translated: CASSTSGGTQYF. The V call is TRBV19, the J call TRBJ2-5; TRBD2 matches 10 bases. V shed 4 bases, J shed 7 bases, and the junction held 0 bases outside the gene matches. The CDR3 contains 12 residues. The germline V gene encodes CDR1 LNHDA and CDR2 SQIVND (reference sequence).

This clonotype has at least ten counts. The CDR3 DNA reads TGTGCCACCAGTGATTCGAGAGGTCTCCAAGAGACCCAGTACTTC. It specifies CATSDSRGLQETQYF. The chain uses TRBV24-1 and TRBJ2-5; D is undetermined. Germline CDR1 and CDR2: KGHDR and SFDVKD. The CDR3 is 15 amino acids. The V and J ends lost 2 bases and 1 base respectively, with 10 bases between them.

This clonotype was seen at least ten times. The V call is TRBV7-2, the J call TRBJ1-6, with a weak D call TRBD1 (6 bases). The germline V gene encodes CDR1 SGHTA and CDR2 FQGNSA. V lost 1 base, J lost 7 bases, and 11 bases lay in between. CDR3 size: 15 residues. CDR3: CASSLVGGANSPLHF. For the CDR3, the DNA is TGTGCCAGCAGCTTAGTTGGGGGGGCAAATTCACCCCTCCACTTT.

This clonotype was observed at least ten times. The rearrangement joins TRBV28 to TRBJ1-4; 8 nucleotides line up with TRBD1. The CDR3 covers 14 residues. Germline V CDR1 and CDR2: MDHEN, SYDVKM. V was pared by 3 bases and J by 14 bases, with 11 bases of the junction left unmatched. The CDR3 protein is CASSFDRGSSRLFF. The CDR3 DNA sequence: TGTGCCAGCAGTTTCGACAGGGGAAGTTCAAGGCTGTTTTTT.

This clonotype showed up just a few times. The chain employs TRBV12-3 or TRBV12-4 and TRBJ2-3, with D perhaps TRBD2 (7 bases). The CDR3 is 18 residues long. Trimming removed 3 bases at V and 1 base at J, with 20 bases between. The CDR3 DNA is TGTGCCAGCAGTTTCTCAGGCGGGGGCCCGATTGGCACAGATACGCAGTATTTT. Its protein product is CASSFSGGGPIGTDTQYF.

The CDR3 nucleotides are TGTGCCAGCAGCGACCGAACGGGAGCTTTCTACAATGAGCAGTTCTTC. Protein sequence: CASSDRTGAFYNEQFF. The chain links TRBV3-1 to TRBJ2-1, with a tentative D call TRBD2 (6 bases). The CDR3 is 16 amino acids. Germline CDR1 is LGHDT and CDR2 is YNNKEL (reference sequence). With 5 bases removed from V and 3 bases from J, the gap between germline ends came to 17 bases.